This TCR beta chain is from a study of CD8+ T cells in alopecia areata (dated by TCRdb to between 2017 and 2018). Regarding the research as a whole: Treated patients were enrolled in an open-label pilot trial of oral tofacitinib at 5 to 10 mg twice daily for moderate-to-severe alopecia areata. Tofacitinib was administered for 6 to 18 months, and 6 months of follow-up off drug were then conducted to assess delayed response and recurrence. The study used high-throughput TCRbeta sequencing to examine T cell clonal expansion in alopecia areata, in both the C3H/HeJ mouse model and human patients. On the human side, TCRbeta sequencing was run on scalp tissue and on sorted CD4+ and CD8+ peripheral blood T cells from healthy controls and from alopecia areata patients with either patchy or totalis/universalis disease. Patients on tofacitinib were biopsied at baseline and after 4 and 24 weeks of treatment, and several of the patients also had a later scalp biopsy. Scalp clonality was compared across normal scalp (n=4), patchy alopecia areata scalp (n=8), and alopecia totalis/universalis scalp (n=8). RNA was obtained with the PAXgene miRNA kit for fixed scalp, the miRNeasy kit for PBMCs, and the RNeasy kit for mouse skin. immunoSEQ multiplex PCR using 35 Vbeta forward primers and 13 Jbeta reverse primers was used to amplify TCRbeta CDR3 regions.

Read against the paper, the sample's time point label means: baseline before oral tofacitinib. Lesional scalp punch biopsies and peripheral blood were collected from alopecia areata patients. PBMCs were isolated by density centrifugation and stained for CD3, CD4 and CD8, after which CD4+ and CD8+ T cells were sorted on a FACSAria. Overall results and qualifications from the work: Compared with normal scalp, lesional scalp, particularly in alopecia totalis/universalis, had higher clonality and more expanded CD8+ clones, which suggests antigenic drive. Compared with mice, TCR sequences shared between patients were less clear, possibly partly because of HLA diversity across the patient population. Scalp TCR repertoire analysis is complicated because resident alphabeta T cells in normal human skin are also sequenced, whereas mouse skin is dominated by gammadelta T cells.

The library was produced with the immunoSEQ multiplex PCR assay. RNA was extracted from all samples and reverse transcribed into cDNA as template for TCR sequencing. SuperScript III was used to make first-strand cDNA, primed with a 2:1 mix of oligo-dT and random hexamers. Amplification bias was assessed with a synthetic immune receptor repertoire, and residual bias was removed computationally. On the study's bioinformatics: After raw reads were preprocessed to remove errors, the CDR3 was defined following IMGT conventions as running from the conserved cysteine to phenylalanine. To get clonality, Shannon entropy was normalized by log2 of the number of productive unique TCRs and the result was subtracted from 1. CD4 or CD8 identity of scalp clones was inferred by cross-referencing scalp TCRbeta sequences with sorted blood CD4 and CD8 repertoires. Held by TCRdb, this immuneACCESS table contains in-frame sequences only and omits some clones. Under half of the omission traces to an unresolved V gene where checked; the cause of the rest is unknown. V and J calls and clone size are as listed in that table; D and trimming were resolved from the DNA. The sample includes 100,000 to 150,000 clones, with 49% observed a single time. 18% of the sample comes from the top ten.

As for this clone: Its cognate antigen has yet to be identified. One base away there is no much larger clone; base qualities are not given.

This clonotype originated in a human donor with alopecia areata. The sequencing used CD8+ T cells sorted from blood, collected at week 0.

The CDR3 region reads CASSSGQGRTYNSPLHF. The nucleotide sequence reads TGTGCCAGCAGCTCGGGACAGGGGAGGACCTATAATTCACCCCTCCACTTT. This sequence uses TRBV5-6 and TRBJ1-6, and 10 bases in between align with TRBD1. CDR1 and CDR2 were assigned from the germline V gene as SGHDT and YYEEEE. The CDR3 starts with the cysteine, ends with the phenylalanine, and has 17 residues. The entry retains the CDR3 DNA only, 51 bases that are in frame from base 1. Germline trimming amounts to 3 bases on V and 2 bases on J, with 5 as the count of junction bases outside the gene matches.